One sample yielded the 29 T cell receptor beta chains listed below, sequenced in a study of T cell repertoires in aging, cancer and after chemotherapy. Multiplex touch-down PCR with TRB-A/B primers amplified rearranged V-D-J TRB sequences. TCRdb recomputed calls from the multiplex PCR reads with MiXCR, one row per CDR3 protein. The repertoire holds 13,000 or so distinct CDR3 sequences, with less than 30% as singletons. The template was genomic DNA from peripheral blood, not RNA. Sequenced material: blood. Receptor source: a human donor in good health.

CDR3 loop: CASSEMTSGGSEQFF. Here the CDR3 DNA reads TGTGCCAGCAGCGAGATGACTAGCGGGGGGAGTGAGCAGTTCTTC. The genes are TRBV7-2 and TRBJ2-1; 13 bases are a match to TRBD2. Germline CDR1 reads SGHTA; CDR2 reads FQGNSA. The CDR3 spans 15 residues. Trimming cost V 5 bases and J 9 bases; bases outside gene matches: 7.

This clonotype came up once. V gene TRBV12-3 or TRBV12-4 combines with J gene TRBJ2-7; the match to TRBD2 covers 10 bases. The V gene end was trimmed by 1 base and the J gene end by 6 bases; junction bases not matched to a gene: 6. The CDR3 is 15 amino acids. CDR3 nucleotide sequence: TGTGCCAGCAGTTTAGTATTAGCGGGGGGAGGCGAGCAGTACTTC. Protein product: CASSLVLAGGGEQYF.

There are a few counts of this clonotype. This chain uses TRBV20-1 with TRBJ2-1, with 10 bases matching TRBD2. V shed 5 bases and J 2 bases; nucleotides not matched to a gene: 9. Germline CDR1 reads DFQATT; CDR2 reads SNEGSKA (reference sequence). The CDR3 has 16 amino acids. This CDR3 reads CSALPLAGAPYNEQFF. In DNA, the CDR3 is TGCAGTGCTCTACCCCTAGCGGGGGCCCCCTACAATGAGCAGTTCTTC.

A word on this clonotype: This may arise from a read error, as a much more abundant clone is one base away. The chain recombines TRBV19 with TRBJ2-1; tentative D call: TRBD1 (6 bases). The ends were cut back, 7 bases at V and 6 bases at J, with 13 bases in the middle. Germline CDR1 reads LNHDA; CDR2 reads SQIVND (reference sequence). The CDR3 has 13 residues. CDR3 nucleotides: TGTGCCAGTAATCCGACAGGTTTCAATGAGCAGTTCTTC. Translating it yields CASNPTGFNEQFF.

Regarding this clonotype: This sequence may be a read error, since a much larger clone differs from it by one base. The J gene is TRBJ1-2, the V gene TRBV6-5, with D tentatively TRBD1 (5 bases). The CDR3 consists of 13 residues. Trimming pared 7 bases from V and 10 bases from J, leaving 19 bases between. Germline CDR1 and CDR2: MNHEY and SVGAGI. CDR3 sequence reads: CASKTDSLHDYTF. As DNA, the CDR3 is TGTGCCAGCAAAACTGACAGTTTGCATGACTACACCTTC.

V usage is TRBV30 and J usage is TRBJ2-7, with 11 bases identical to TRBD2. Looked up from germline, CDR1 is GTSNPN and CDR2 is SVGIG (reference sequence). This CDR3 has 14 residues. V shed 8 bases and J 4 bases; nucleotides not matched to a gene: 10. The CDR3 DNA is TGTGCCCACACCCCCGCTAGCGGGGGGTACGAGCAGTACGTC. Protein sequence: CAHTPASGGYEQYV.

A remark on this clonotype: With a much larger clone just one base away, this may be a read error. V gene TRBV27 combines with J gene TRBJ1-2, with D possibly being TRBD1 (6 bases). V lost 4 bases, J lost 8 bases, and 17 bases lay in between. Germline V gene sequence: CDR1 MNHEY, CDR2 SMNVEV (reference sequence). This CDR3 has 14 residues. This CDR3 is CASSSSLTGWGYTF. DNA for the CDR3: TGTGCCAGCAGTTCCAGCCTGACAGGATGGGGCTACACCTTC.

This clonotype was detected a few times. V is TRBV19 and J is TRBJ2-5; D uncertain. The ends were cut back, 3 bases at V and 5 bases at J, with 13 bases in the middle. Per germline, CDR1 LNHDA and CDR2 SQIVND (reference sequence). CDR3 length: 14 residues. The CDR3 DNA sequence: TGTGCCAGTAGTATTCTGGTCAGGTCGGAGACCCAGTACTTC. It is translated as CASSILVRSETQYF.

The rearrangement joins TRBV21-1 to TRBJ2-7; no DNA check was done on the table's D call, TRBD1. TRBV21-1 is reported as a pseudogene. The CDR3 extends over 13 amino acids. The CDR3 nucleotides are TGTGCCATACTTTGGGGACAGGACTACGAGCAGTACGTC. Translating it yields CAILWGQDYEQYV.

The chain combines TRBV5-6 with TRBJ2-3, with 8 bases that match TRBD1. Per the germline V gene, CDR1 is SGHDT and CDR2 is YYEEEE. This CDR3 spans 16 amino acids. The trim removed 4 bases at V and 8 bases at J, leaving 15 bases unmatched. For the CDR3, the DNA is TGTGCCAGCAGCATCCCGGGACAGGTCGTTATGGGTACGCAGTATTTT. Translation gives CASSIPGQVVMGTQYF.

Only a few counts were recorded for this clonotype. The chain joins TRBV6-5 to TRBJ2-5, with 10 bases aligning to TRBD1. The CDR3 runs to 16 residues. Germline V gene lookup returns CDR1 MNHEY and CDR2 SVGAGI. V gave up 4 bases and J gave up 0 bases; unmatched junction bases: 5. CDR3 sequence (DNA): TGTGCCAGCAGTTTATGGGGACAGGGGTACCAAGAGACCCAGTACTTC. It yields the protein CASSLWGQGYQETQYF.

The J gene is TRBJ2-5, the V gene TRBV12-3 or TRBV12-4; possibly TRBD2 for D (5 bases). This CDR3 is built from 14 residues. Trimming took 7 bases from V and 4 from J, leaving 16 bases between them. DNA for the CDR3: TGTGCCAGCACCCTAGAGAGCGGACGAGAGACCCAGTACTTC. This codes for CASTLESGRETQYF.

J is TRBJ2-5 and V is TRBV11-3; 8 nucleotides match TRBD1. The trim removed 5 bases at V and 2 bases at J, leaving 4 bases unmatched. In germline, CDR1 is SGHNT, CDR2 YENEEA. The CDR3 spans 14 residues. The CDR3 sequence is CASSAHRGQETQYF. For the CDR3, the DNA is TGTGCCAGCAGCGCTCACAGGGGGCAAGAGACCCAGTACTTC.

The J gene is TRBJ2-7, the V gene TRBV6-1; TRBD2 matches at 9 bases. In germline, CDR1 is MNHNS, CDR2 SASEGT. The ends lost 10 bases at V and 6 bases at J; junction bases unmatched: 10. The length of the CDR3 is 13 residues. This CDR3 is CATGDGTSFEQYF. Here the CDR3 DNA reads TGTGCCACAGGGGATGGGACTAGCTTCGAGCAGTACTTC.

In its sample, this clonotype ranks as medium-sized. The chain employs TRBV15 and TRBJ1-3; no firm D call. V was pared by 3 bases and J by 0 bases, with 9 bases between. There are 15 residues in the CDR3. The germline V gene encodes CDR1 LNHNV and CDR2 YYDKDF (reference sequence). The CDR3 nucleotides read TGTGCCACCAGCAGTGCCAGGAGCTCTGGAAACACCATATATTTT. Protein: CATSSARSSGNTIYF.

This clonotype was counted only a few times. The CDR3 spells CATSDHQGGNQPQHF. In DNA, the CDR3 is TGTGCCACCAGTGATCACCAGGGGGGCAATCAGCCCCAGCATTTT. The V gene is TRBV24-1, the J gene TRBJ1-5; 7 bases are shared with TRBD1. The length of the CDR3 is 15 residues. Germline V gene lookup returns CDR1 KGHDR and CDR2 SFDVKD. Unmatched junction bases numbered 3, after V lost 3 bases and J lost 2 bases.

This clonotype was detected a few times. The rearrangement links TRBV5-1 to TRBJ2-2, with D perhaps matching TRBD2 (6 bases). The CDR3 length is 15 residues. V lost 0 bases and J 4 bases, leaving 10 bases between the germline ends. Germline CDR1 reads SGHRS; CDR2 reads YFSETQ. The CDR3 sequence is CASSLAAGRTGELFF. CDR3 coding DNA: TGCGCCAGCAGCTTGGCCGCGGGGCGCACCGGGGAGCTGTTTTTT.

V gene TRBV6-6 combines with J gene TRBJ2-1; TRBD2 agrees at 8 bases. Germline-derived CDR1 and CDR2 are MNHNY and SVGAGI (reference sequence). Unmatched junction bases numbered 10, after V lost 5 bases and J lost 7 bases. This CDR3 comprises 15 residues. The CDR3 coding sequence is TGTGCCAGCAGTGTCCGGGGGGGCCTAGATAATGAGCAGTTCTTC. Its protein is CASSVRGGLDNEQFF.

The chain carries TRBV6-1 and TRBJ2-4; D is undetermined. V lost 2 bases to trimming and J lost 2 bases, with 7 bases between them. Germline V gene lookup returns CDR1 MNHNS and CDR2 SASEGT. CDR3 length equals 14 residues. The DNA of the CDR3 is TGTGCCAGCAGTGAAAATGGACCCAAAAACATTCAGTACTTC. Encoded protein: CASSENGPKNIQYF.

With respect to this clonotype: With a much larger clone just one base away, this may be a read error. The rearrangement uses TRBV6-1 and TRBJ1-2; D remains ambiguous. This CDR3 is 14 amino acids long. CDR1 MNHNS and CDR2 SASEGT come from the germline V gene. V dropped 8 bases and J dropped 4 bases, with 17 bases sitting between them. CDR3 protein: CASDLNFQGYGYTF. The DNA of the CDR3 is TGTGCCAGCGACCTCAATTTCCAAGGCTATGGCTACACCTTC.

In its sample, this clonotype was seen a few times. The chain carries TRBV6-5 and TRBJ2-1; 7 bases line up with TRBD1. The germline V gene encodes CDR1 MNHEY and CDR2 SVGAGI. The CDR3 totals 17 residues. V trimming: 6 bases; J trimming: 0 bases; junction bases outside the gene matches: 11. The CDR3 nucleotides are TGTGCCAGCAGAGGGGGATCGACAGGGAGCTCCTACAATGAGCAGTTCTTC. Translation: CASRGGSTGSSYNEQFF.

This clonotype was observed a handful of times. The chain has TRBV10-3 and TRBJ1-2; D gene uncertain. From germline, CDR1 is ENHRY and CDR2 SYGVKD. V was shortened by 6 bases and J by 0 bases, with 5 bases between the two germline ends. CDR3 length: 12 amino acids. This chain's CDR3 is CAIRVANYGYTF. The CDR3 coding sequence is TGTGCCATCAGGGTTGCTAACTATGGCTACACCTTC.

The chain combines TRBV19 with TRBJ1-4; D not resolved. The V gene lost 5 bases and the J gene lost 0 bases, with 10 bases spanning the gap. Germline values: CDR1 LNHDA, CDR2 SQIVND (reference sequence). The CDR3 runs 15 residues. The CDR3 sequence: CASSPQVATNEKLFF. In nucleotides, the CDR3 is TGTGCCAGTAGTCCTCAGGTTGCAACTAATGAAAAACTGTTTTTT.

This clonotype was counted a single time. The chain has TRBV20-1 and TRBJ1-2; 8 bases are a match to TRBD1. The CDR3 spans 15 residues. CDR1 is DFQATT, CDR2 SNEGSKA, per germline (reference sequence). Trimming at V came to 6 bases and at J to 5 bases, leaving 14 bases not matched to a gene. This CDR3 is CSALGAGGGKYGYTF. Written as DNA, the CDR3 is TGCAGTGCCCTGGGGGCAGGGGGCGGGAAATATGGCTACACCTTC.

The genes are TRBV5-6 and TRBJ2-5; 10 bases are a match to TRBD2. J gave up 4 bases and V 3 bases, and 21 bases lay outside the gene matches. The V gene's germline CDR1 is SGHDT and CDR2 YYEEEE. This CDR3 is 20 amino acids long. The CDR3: CASSYEDSWWASGGGETQYF. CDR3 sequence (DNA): TGTGCCAGCAGCTATGAGGACTCGTGGTGGGCTAGCGGGGGTGGAGAGACCCAGTACTTC.

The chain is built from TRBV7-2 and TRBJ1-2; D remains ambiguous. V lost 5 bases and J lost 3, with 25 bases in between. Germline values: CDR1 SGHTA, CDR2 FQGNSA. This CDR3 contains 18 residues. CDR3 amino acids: CASSQNSWEARAHYGYTF. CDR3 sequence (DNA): TGTGCCAGCAGCCAAAATAGTTGGGAAGCTCGCGCTCACTATGGCTACACCTTC.

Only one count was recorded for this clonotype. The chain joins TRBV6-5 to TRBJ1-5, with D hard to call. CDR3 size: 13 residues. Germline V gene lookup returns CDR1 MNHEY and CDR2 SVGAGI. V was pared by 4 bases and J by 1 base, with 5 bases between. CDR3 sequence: CASSLLSNQPQHF. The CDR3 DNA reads TGTGCCAGCAGTTTACTGAGCAATCAGCCCCAGCATTTT.

This chain's CDR3 is CAISESVRGQGRNTGELFF. CDR3 sequence (DNA): TGTGCCATCAGTGAGTCGGTCCGGGGGCAGGGGAGAAACACCGGGGAGCTGTTTTTT. This chain links TRBV10-3 with TRBJ2-2; D is possibly TRBD1 or TRBD2 (6 bases each). The germline CDR1 and CDR2 sequences are ENHRY and SYGVKD. Trimming stripped 0 bases from V and 2 bases from J, with 19 bases between. The CDR3 is 19 amino acids.

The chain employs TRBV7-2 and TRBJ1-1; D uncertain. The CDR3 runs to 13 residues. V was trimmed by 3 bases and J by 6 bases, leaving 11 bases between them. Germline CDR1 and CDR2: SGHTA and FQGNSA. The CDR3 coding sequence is TGTGCCAGCAGCTTTCCTAGAAGGCCTGAAGCTTTCTTT. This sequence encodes CASSFPRRPEAFF.